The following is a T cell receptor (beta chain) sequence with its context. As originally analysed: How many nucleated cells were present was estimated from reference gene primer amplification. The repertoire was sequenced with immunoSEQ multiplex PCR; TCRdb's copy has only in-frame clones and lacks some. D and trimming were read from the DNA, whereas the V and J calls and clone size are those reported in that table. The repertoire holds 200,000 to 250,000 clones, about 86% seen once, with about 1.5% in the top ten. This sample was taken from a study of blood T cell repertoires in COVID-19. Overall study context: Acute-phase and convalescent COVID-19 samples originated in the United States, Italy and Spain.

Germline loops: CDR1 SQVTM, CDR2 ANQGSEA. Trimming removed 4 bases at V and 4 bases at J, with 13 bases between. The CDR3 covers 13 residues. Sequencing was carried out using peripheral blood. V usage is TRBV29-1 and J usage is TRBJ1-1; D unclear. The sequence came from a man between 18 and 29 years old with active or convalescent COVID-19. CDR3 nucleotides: TGCAGCGTTGGGTTCGGGGTAGGCACTGAAGCTTTCTTT. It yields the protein CSVGFGVGTEAFF.